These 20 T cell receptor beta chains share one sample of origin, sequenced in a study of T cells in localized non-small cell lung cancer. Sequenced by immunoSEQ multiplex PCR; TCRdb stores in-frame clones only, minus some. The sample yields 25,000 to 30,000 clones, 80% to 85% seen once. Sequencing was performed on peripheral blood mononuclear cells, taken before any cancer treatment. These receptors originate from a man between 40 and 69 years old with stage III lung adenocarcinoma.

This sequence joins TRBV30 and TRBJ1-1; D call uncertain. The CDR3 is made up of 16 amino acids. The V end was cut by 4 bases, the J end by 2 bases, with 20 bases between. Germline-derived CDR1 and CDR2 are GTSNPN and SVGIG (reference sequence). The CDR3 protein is CAWTGDLYSPNTEAFF. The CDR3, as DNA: TGTGCCTGGACGGGCGACTTGTACTCTCCCAACACTGAAGCTTTCTTT.

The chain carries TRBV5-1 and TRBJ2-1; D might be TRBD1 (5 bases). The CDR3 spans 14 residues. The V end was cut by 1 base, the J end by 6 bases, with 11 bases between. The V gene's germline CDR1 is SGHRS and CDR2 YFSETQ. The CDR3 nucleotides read TGCGCCAGCAGCTTGATTGGGGCAATCAATGAGCAGTTCTTC. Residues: CASSLIGAINEQFF.

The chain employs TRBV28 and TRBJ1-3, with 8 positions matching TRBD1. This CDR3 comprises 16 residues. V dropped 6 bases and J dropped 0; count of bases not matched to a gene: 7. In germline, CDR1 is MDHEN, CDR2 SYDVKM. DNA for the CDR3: TGTGCCAGCAGACCTTTAACAGGGGGCTCTGGAAACACCATATATTTT. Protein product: CASRPLTGGSGNTIYF.

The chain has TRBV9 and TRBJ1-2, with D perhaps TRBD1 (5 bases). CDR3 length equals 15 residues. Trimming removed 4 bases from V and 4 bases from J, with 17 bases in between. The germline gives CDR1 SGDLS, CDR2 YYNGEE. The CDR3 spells CASSPQEVGAYGYTF. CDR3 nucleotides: TGTGCCAGCAGCCCACAGGAGGTAGGAGCCTATGGCTACACCTTC. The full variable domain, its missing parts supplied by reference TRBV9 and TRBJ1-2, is DSGVTQTPKHLITATGQRVTLRCSPRSGDLSVYWYQQSLDQGLQFLIQYYNGEERAKGNILERFSAQQFPDLHSELNLSSLELGDSALYFCASSPQEVGAYGYTFGSGTRLTVV.

The CDR3 nucleotides are TGTGCCAGCAGTTTATCGCCGGGACTAGCGGGAGTGAATACGCAGTATTTT. This codes for CASSLSPGLAGVNTQYF. The genes are TRBV27 and TRBJ2-3; 14 bases match TRBD2. CDR3 length: 17 amino acids. Trimming cost V 0 bases and J 7 bases; bases outside gene matches: 6. Germline-derived CDR1 and CDR2 are MNHEY and SMNVEV (reference sequence).

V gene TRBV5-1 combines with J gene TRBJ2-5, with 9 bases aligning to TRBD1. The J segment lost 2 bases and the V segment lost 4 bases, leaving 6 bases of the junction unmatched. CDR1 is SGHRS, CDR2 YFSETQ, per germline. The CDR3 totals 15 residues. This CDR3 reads CASSDLTGGQETQYF. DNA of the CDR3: TGCGCCAGCAGCGACCTGACAGGGGGTCAAGAGACCCAGTACTTC. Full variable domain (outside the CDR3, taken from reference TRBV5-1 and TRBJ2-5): KAGVTQTPRYLIKTRGQQVTLSCSPISGHRSVSWYQQTPGQGLQFLFEYFSETQRNKGNFPGRFSGRQFSNSRSEMNVSTLELGDSALYLCASSDLTGGQETQYFGPGTRLLVL.

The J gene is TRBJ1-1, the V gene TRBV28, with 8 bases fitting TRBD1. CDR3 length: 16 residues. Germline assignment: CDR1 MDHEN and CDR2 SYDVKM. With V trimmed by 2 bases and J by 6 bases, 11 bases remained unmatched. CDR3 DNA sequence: TGTGCCAGCAGTTTAGCCGACAGGGGAAAGAGAGCTGAAGCTTTCTTT. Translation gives CASSLADRGKRAEAFF.

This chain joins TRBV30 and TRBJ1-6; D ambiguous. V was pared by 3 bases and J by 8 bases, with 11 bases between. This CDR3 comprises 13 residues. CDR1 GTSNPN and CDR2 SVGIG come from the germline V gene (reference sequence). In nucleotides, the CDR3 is TGTGCCTGGAGGGTTATAGGAGATTCACCCCTCCACTTT. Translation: CAWRVIGDSPLHF.

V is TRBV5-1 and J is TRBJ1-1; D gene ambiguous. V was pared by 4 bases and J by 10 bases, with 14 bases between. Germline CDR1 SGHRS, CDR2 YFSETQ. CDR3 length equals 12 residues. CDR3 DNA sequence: TGCGCCAGCAGCCAGCTAGGGTGGACAGCTTTCTTT. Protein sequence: CASSQLGWTAFF.

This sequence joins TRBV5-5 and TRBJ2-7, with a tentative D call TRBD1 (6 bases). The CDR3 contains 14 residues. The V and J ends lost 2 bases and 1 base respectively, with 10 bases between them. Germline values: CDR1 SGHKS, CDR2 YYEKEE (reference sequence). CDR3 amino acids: CASSFQGISYEQYF. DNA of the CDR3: TGTGCCAGCAGCTTTCAGGGGATTTCCTACGAGCAGTACTTC.

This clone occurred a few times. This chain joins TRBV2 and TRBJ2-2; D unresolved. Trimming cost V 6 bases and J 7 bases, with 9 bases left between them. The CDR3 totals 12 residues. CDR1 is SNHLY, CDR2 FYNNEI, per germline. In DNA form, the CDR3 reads TGTGCCAGCAGCAGAGACGACGGGGAGCTGTTTTTT. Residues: CASSRDDGELFF.

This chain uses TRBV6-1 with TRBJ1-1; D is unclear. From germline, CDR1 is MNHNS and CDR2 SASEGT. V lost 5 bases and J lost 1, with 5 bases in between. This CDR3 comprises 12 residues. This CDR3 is CASSLKNTEAFF. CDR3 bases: TGTGCCAGCAGTCTAAAGAACACTGAAGCTTTCTTT.

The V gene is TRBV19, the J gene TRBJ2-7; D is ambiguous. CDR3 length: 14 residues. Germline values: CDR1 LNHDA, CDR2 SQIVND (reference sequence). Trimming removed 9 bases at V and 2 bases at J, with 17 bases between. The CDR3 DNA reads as TGTGCCAGCGCCCCGACTGCACTTACCTACGAGCAGTACTTC. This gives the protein CASAPTALTYEQYF.

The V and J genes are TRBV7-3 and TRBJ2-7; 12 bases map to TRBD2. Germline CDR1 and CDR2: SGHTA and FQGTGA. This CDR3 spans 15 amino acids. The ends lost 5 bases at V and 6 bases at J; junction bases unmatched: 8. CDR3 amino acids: CASSPRLAGDGEQYF. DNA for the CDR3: TGTGCCAGCAGCCCCAGACTAGCGGGAGACGGCGAGCAGTACTTC. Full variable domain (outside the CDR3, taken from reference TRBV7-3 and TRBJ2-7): GAGVSQTPSNKVTEKGKYVELRCDPISGHTALYWYRQSLGQGPEFLIYFQGTGAADDSGLPNDRFFAVRPEGSVSTLKIQRTERGDSAVYLCASSPRLAGDGEQYFGPGTRLTVT.

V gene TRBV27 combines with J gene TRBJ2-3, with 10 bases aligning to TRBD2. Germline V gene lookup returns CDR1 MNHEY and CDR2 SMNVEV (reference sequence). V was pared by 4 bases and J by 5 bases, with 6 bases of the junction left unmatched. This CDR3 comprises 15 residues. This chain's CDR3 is CASSYTSGTIDTQYF. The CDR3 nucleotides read TGTGCCAGCAGTTACACTAGCGGGACGATAGATACGCAGTATTTT.

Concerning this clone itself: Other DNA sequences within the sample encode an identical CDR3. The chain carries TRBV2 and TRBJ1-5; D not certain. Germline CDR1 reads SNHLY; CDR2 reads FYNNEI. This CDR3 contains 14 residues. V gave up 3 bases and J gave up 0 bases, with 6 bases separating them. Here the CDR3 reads CASSDSHSNQPQHF. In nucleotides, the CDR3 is TGTGCCAGCAGTGACAGCCATAGCAATCAGCCCCAGCATTTT.

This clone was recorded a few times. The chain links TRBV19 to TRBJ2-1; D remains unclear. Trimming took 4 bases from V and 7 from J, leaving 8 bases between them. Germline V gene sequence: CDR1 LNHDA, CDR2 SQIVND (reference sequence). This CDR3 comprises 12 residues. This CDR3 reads CASSTDGNEQFF. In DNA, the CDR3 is TGTGCCAGTAGTACAGACGGTAATGAGCAGTTCTTC.

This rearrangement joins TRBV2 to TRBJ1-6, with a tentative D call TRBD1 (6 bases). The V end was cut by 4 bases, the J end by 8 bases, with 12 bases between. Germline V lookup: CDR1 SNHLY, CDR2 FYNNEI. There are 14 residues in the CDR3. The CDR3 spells CASSVDRAHSPLHF. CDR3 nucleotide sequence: TGTGCCAGCAGTGTGGACAGAGCCCATTCACCCCTCCACTTT.

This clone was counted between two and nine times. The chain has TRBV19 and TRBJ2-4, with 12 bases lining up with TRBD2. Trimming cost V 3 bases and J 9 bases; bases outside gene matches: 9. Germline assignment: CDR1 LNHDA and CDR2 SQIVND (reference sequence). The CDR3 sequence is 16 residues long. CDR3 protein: CASSMGTSGRTVIQYF. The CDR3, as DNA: TGTGCCAGTAGTATGGGTACTAGCGGGAGGACGGTCATTCAGTACTTC.

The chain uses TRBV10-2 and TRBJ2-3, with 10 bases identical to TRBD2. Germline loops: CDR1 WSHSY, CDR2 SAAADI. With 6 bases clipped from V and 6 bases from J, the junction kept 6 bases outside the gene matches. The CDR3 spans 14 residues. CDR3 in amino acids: CASSRAGGQDTQYF. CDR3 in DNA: TGCGCCAGCAGCCGAGCGGGGGGGCAGGATACGCAGTATTTT.